This T cell receptor (beta chain) came from a study of neoadjuvant anti-PD-1 for oral cavity cancer (dated by TCRdb to 2020 to 2023). For context, the study as a whole: Before undergoing curative-intent surgical resection, most patients got three to four biweekly nivolumab doses at 3 mg/kg. The parent correlative cohort had eleven to twelve patients and a response rate of roughly 31%. Responders were defined as patients with complete response, partial response or stable disease by RECIST 1.1; non-responders were defined as patients with progression. Patients who did not progress were given a fourth nivolumab dose at about day 43 and had definitive surgical resection on days 50-56.

Taken with the paper, the label for time point translates to: before neoadjuvant nivolumab. Patients had been newly diagnosed with stage II-IVA oral cavity squamous cell carcinoma, and no prior systemic or radiation treatment had been given to the patients. The cohort was composed of patients with HPV-negative, locally advanced oral cavity squamous cell carcinoma. Peripheral blood mononuclear cells were analyzed directly, without maintenance or expansion in culture. Samples came from a longitudinal correlative study of a single-arm phase II trial of neoadjuvant nivolumab in oral cavity squamous cell carcinoma. Subject-matched pre- and post-treatment PBMCs and tumors from three responders and three non-responders underwent genomic DNA-based TCRbeta sequencing. Peripheral blood mononuclear cells were collected before nivolumab treatment and again after treatment, at the time of surgery. The Maxwell RSC DNA from Cells kit was used to isolate genomic DNA from PBMCs.

Trimming leaves V shorter by 2 bases and J shorter by 8 bases, with the junction holding 8 bases beyond the gene matches. CDR1 and CDR2 were assigned from the germline V gene as MNHEY and SVGAGI. Including cysteine and phenylalanine, the CDR3 has 14 amino acids. CDR3 DNA is the only sequence kept; it has 42 bases, read in frame from the first base. For deep sequencing, PBMC libraries mostly used around 480 ng of input genomic DNA, with six replicates for each sample. The immunoSEQ hsTCRbeta kit was used to prepare TCRbeta libraries, following the manufacturer's instructions. The finished libraries were brought together in one pool at 2.5 to 3 nM, which was then read using an Illumina NovaSeq 6000 S4 flow cell. In the paper's pipeline: The immunoSEQ Analyzer was used for raw data preprocessing and quality control. The analysis was restricted to productive rearrangements, with each unique CDR3 amino acid sequence defining a clonotype. Using the R package tcR, the researchers computed the Gini-Simpson index as their estimate of repertoire clonality. Student's t test was used to compare Gini indices, while Pearson correlation assessed associations with tumor size change. The immuneACCESS repertoire file appears here via TCRdb, limited to in-frame rearrangements. These files lack a portion of the clones; in checked studies, under half of the deficit traces to unresolved V genes, and the cause of the others is not known. The V and J calls and clone size were taken over from that table, and D and trimming were inferred from the DNA. The sample table records more than 12,000 clones; about 67% of these occur just once. The top ten constitute 2% to 2.5% of the sample.

A single count supports this clone. Its antigen remains undetermined. No quality values exist for individual bases; no much larger clone is one base distant. Broad study findings and their caveats: Higher pretreatment blood Treg/Th17 ratios correlated with both higher pretreatment blood TCRbeta clonality and lower post-treatment tumor TCRbeta clonality. Only a few patients per response group were included in the TCR analyses, and the authors called for validation in larger cohorts. Within PBMCs, T cell clonality (Gini index) was significantly higher in non-responders than responders after neoadjuvant nivolumab.

The TCR comes from a person aged 35-79 years with oral cavity squamous cell carcinoma. The sequence joins TRBV6-5 to TRBJ1-2; the junction holds 7 bases that match TRBD1. The source material was PBMCs, sampled before nivolumab (anti-PD-1) treatment. The CDR3 amino acid sequence is: CASSYEQGLRGYTF. Read as DNA, the sequence is TGTGCCAGCAGTTACGAACAGGGGCTCCGAGGCTACACCTTC.